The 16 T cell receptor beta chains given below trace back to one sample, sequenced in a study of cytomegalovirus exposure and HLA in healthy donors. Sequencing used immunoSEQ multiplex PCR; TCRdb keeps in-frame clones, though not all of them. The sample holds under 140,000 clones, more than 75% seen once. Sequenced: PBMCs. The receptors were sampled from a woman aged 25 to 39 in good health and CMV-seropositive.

The CDR3 DNA sequence: TGTGCCAGCAGCTTGGGAGGGATGTCCACAGATACGCAGTATTTT. It codes for CASSLGGMSTDTQYF. The V gene is TRBV7-9, the J gene TRBJ2-3, with 7 bases matching TRBD2. Losses at the gene ends were 3 bases for V and 2 bases for J; bases not matched to a gene: 5. The germline CDR1 and CDR2 sequences are SEHNR and FQNEAQ (reference sequence). The length of the CDR3 is 15 residues.

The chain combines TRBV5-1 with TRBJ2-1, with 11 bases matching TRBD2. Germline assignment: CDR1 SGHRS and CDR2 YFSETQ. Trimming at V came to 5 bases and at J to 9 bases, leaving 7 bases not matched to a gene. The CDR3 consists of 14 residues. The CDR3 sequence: CASSSSGGAREQFF. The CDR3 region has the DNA TGCGCCAGCAGTAGTAGCGGGGGGGCCCGTGAGCAGTTCTTC.

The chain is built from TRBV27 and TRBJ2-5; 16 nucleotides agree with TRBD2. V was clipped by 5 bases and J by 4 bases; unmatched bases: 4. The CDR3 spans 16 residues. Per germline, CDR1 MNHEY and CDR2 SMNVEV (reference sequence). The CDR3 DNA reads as TGTGCCAGCAGTCCGGGACTAGCGGGAGGGCGAGAGACCCAGTACTTC. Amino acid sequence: CASSPGLAGGRETQYF.

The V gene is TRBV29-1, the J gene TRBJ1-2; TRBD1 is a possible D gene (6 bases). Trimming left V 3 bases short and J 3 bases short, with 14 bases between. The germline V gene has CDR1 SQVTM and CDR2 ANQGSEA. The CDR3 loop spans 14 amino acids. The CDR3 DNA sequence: TGCAGCGTTGATAGCGGGGGGCCGGACTATGGCTACACCTTC. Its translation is CSVDSGGPDYGYTF.

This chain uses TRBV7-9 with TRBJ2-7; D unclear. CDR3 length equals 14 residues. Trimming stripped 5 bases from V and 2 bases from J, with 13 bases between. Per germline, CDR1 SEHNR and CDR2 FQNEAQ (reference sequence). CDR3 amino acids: CASSPLARAYEQYF. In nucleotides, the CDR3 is TGTGCCAGCAGCCCCCTTGCACGAGCCTACGAGCAGTACTTC. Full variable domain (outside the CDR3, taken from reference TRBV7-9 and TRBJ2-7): DTGVSQNPRHKITKRGQNVTFRCDPISEHNRLYWYRQTLGQGPEFLTYFQNEAQLEKSRLLSDRFSAERPKGSFSTLEIQRTEQGDSAMYLCASSPLARAYEQYFGPGTRLTVT.

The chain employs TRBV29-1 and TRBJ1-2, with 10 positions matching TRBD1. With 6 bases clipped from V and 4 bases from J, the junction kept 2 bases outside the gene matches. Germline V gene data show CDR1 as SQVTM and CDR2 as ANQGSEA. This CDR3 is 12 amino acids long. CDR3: CSVRTGGYGYTF. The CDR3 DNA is TGCAGCGTCAGGACAGGGGGCTATGGCTACACCTTC. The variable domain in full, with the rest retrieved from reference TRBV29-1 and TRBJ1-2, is SAVISQKPSRDICQRGTSLTIQCQVDSQVTMMFWYRQQPGQSLTLIATANQGSEATYESGFVIDKFPISRPNLTFSTLTVSNMSPEDSSIYLCSVRTGGYGYTFGSGTRLTVV.

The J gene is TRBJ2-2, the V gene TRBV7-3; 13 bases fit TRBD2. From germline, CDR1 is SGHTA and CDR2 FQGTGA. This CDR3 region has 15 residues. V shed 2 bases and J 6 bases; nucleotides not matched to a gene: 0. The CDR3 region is CASSLGLAGAGELFF. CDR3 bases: TGTGCCAGCAGCTTAGGACTAGCGGGAGCCGGGGAGCTGTTTTTT.

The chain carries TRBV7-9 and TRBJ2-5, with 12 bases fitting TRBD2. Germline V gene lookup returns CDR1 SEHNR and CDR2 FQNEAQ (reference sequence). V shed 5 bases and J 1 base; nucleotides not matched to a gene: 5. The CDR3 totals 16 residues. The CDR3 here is CASSVTSGGTQETQYF. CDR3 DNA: TGTGCCAGCAGCGTTACTAGCGGGGGGACCCAAGAGACCCAGTACTTC.

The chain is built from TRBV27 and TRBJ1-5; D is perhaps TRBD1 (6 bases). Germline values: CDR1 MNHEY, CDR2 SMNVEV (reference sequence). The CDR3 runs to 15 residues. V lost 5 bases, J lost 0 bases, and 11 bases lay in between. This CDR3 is CASSPDSYSNQPQHF. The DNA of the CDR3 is TGTGCCAGCAGTCCGGACAGTTATAGCAATCAGCCCCAGCATTTT.

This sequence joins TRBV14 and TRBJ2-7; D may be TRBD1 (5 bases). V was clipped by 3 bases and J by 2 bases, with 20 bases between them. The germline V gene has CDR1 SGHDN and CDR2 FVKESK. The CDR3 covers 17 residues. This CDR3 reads CASSQGRVQFRPYEQYF. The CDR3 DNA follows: TGTGCCAGCAGCCAGGGCAGGGTTCAATTCAGACCCTACGAGCAGTACTTC.

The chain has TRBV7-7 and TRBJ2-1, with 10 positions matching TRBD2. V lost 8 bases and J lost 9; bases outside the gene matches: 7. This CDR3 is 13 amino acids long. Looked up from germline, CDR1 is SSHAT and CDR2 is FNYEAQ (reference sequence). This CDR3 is CASSQREGGEQFF. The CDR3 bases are TGTGCCAGCTCCCAGCGGGAGGGCGGTGAGCAGTTCTTC.

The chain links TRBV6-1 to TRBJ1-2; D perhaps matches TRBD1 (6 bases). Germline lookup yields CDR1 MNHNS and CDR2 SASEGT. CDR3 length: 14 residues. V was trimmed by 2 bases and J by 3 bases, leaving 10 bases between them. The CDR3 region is CASSENRVDYGYTF. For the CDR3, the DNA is TGTGCCAGCAGTGAAAACAGGGTTGACTATGGCTACACCTTC.

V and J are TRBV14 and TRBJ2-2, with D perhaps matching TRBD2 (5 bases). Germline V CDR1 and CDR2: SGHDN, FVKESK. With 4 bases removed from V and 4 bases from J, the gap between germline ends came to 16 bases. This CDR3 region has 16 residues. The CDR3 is CASSLVSGGLTGELFF. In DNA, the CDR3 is TGTGCCAGCAGCCTCGTGTCTGGCGGGCTCACCGGGGAGCTGTTTTTT.

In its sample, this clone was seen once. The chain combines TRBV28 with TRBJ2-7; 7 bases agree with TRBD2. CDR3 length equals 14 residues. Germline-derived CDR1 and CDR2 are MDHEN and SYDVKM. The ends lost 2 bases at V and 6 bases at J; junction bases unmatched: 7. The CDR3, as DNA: TGTGCCAGCAGTTTAACGTTCAGGGAGGGCGAGCAGTACTTC. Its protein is CASSLTFREGEQYF.

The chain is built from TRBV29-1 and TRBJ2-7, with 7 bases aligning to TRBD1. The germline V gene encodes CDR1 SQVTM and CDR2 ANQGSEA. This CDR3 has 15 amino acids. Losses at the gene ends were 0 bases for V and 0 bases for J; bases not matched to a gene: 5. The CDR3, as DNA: TGCAGCGTTGAAGAAGAGACAGGGCACTCCTACGAGCAGTACTTC. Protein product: CSVEEETGHSYEQYF.

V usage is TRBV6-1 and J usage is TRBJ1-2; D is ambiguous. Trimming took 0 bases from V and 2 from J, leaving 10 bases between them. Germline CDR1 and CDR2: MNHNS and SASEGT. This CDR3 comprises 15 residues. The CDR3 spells CASSEATPLNYGYTF. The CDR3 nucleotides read TGTGCCAGCAGTGAAGCTACACCACTAAACTATGGCTACACCTTC.